This TCR beta chain was identified during a study of cytomegalovirus exposure and HLA in healthy donors. Study overall: There were 75 million to 95 million unique TCRs (from HLA-typed donors) in an early data release. General study findings and limits: The dataset shows that most TCR sequences were rare, while some public TCRs occurred in many donors. When a later analysis compared HLA-associated TCR beta chains with equally common others, the HLA-associated chains turned out to be more clonally expanded and to have lower generation probabilities. Analysis was carried out at a later point, and it linked a missense DCLRE1C variant to TCR beta V- and J-gene trimming.

The PCR was carried out with 60 Vbeta primers and 13 Jbeta primers. The table came from immunoSEQ multiplex PCR; TCRdb's copy has only in-frame clones and leaves some out. The sample includes more than 85,000 clones, 76% seen only once; the top ten take under 15%. A note on this clone: Its antigen is not identified. Other DNA sequences of this sample code for an identical CDR3.

The CDR3 length is 16 residues. Germline V gene data show CDR1 as LNHDA and CDR2 as SQIVND (reference sequence). The ends were cut back, 2 bases at V and 0 bases at J, with 10 bases in the middle. The V call is TRBV19, the J call TRBJ1-4; TRBD1 is a possible D gene (6 bases). The TCR sequence derives from a man aged 30 to 45 in good health and CMV-seropositive. Sequencing was carried out using PBMCs. The CDR3 sequence is CASSIQDSATNEKLFF. DNA for the CDR3: TGTGCCAGTAGTATACAGGACAGTGCAACTAATGAAAAACTGTTTTTT.